Detailed here is one TCR beta chain. In germline, CDR1 is ENHRY, CDR2 SYGVKD. This CDR3 contains 14 residues. V was trimmed by 3 bases and J by 9 bases, leaving 14 bases between them. Unexposed donor CD4+ T cells date from about 2010-2019, before the COVID-19 pandemic. The data were taken from a study of CD4 T cells in relation to SARS-CoV-2 and coronaviruses. Study-level information: Shared crossreactive spike epitopes were mapped to their HLA restriction.

Naive and memory CD4+ T cell DNA was deep-sequenced without culture. The protocol was immunoSEQ multiplex PCR, while the TCRdb copy is restricted to in-frame clones and leaves out a portion. Among about 60,000 clones listed, approximately 94% were seen once. Material: naive CD4+ T cells from PBMCs. Subset in this sample: naive CD4+ T cells isolated by negative enrichment. The sequence was collected from a human donor in good health. V is TRBV10-3 and J is TRBJ2-2; the D is unclear. The CDR3 reads CAISDPDTFRELFF. CDR3 nucleotide sequence: TGTGCCATCAGTGACCCAGACACGTTTCGGGAGCTGTTTTTT.